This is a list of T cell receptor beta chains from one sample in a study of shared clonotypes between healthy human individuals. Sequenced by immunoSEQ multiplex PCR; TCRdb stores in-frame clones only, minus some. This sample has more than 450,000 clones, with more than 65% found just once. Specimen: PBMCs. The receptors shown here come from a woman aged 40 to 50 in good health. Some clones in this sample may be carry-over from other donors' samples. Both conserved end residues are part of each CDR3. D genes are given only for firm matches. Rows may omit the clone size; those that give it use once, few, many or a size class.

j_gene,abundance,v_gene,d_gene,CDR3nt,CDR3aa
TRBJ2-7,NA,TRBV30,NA,TGTGCCTGGAGTAGGGGGGCAGGAGCCTACGAGCAGTACTTC,CAWSRGAGAYEQYF
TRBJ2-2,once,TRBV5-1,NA,TGCGCCAGCAGCTTGGGGGTTTACACCGGGGAGCTGTTTTTT,CASSLGVYTGELFF
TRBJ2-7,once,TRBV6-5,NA,TGTGCCAGCAGTTACTCCGGGCTGGTCTACGAGCAGTACTTC,CASSYSGLVYEQYF
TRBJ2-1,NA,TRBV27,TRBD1,TGTGCCAGCAAGAGGACAGGGGTGTGGGACATCGATGAGCAGTTCTTC,CASKRTGVWDIDEQFF
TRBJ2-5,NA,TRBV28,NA,TGTGCCAGCAGTCTCTCCAGGGGTCGAGAGACCCAGTACTTC,CASSLSRGRETQYF
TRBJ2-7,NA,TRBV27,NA,TGTGCCAGCAGCTCTTTCCTGGGTATCCACGAGCAGTACTTC,CASSSFLGIHEQYF
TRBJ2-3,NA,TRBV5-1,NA,TGCGCCAGCAGCTTGGGCGCTAGCACAGATACGCAGTATTTT,CASSLGASTDTQYF
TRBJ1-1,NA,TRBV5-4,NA,TGTGCCAGCATGTTAGGGGGAGGAACTGAAGCTTTCTTT,CASMLGGGTEAFF
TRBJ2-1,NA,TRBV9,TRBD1,TGTGCCAGCAGCCTCACGAGGACAGGGCGGAATGAGCAGTTCTTC,CASSLTRTGRNEQFF
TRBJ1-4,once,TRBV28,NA,TGTGCCAGCGTGACACCGGGAAATGCTAATGAAAAACTGTTTTTT,CASVTPGNANEKLFF
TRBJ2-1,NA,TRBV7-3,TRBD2,TGTGCCACCAAACTCAGCGGGAGTAGCAATGAGCAGTTCTTC,CATKLSGSSNEQFF
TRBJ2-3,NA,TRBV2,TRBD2,TGTGCCAGCAGTTCCGGGACTAACACAGATACGCAGTATTTT,CASSSGTNTDTQYF
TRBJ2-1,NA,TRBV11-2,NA,TGTGCCAGCAGCCCCAGGAGAGGGGGCAATGAGCAGTTCTTC,CASSPRRGGNEQFF
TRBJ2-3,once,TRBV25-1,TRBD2,TGTGCCAGCAGTCTGGCGGGGGCAGATACGCAGTATTTT,CASSLAGADTQYF
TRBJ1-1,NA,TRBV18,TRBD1,TGTGCCAGCTCACCCTCGACAGGGAGGAACACTGAAGCTTTCTTT,CASSPSTGRNTEAFF
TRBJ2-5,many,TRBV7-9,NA,TGTGCCAGCAGCCCGGGGGAGAGGGGAGAGACCCAGTACTTC,CASSPGERGETQYF
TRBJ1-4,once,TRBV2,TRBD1,TGTGCCAGCAGACCACAGGGGTCACAGACAGATGAAAAACTGTTTTTT,CASRPQGSQTDEKLFF
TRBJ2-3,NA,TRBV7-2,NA,TGTGCCAGCAGCTCCCATCCCGGGCCTAGCACAGATACGCAGTATTTT,CASSSHPGPSTDTQYF
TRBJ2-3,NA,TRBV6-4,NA,TGTGCCAGCAGTGACGGACCCGAGGGCGGGGGCACAGATACGCAGTATTTT,CASSDGPEGGGTDTQYF
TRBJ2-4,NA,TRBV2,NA,TGTGCCAGCATCCTGGACCGAGCAGCCAAAAACATTCAGTACTTC,CASILDRAAKNIQYF
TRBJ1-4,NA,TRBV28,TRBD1,TGTGCCAGCAGGTCCCGGACAGGGAGCACTCGGGTAACTAATGAAAAACTGTTTTTT,CASRSRTGSTRVTNEKLFF
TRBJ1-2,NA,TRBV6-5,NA,TGTGCCAGCAGGCCGGACGTCGGGTTCTATGGCTACACCTTC,CASRPDVGFYGYTF
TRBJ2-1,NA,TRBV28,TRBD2,TGTGCCAGCAGTTTGTTCAGGACTAGCGGGAGGGCCAGCGCCTCGTTCTTC,CASSLFRTSGRASASFF
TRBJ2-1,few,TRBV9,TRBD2,TGTGCCAGCAATCCATTGGGGGGGTCATACAATGAGCAGTTCTTC,CASNPLGGSYNEQFF
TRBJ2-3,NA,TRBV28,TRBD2,TGTGCCAGCAGTGGACTAGCGGGGGGAACTAGCACAGATACGCAGTATTTT,CASSGLAGGTSTDTQYF
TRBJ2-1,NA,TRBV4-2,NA,TGTGCCAGCAGCCAAGATAGAAACGGGAATGAGCAGTTCTTC,CASSQDRNGNEQFF
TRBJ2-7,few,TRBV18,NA,TGTGCCAGCTCACCACTGGAGGGGGGGGAGCAGTACTTC,CASSPLEGGEQYF
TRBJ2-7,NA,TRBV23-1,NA,TGCGCCAGCTTCAGGAATTACGTCGGGGAGCAGTACTTC,CASFRNYVGEQYF
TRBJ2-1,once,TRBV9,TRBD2,TGTGCCAGCAGCTCAGATTTAGCGGGAGGGCGTGAGCAGTTCTTC,CASSSDLAGGREQFF
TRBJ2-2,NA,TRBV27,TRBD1,TGTGCCAGCAGCACCGGGACAGGGAACACCGGGGAGCTGTTTTTT,CASSTGTGNTGELFF
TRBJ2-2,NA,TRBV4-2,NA,TGTGCCAGCAGCCAAGGTCCCGTAGGGCATTTTAAGGCCGGGGAGCTGTTTTTT,CASSQGPVGHFKAGELFF
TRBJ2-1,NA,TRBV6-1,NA,TGTGCCAGCAGTGATATCGGGGGCTCCTACAATGAGCAGTTCTTC,CASSDIGGSYNEQFF
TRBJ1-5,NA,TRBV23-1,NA,TGCGCCAGCGCCCCAGGGCCGAATCATCGGCCCCAGCATTTT,CASAPGPNHRPQHF
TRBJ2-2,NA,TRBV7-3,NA,TGTGCCAGCAGCTTAACGGGCGGGGGCTCCTCCGGGGAGCTGTTTTTT,CASSLTGGGSSGELFF
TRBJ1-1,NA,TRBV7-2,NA,TGTGCCAGCAGCCTACAAGGACAGGAAGCTTTCTTT,CASSLQGQEAFF
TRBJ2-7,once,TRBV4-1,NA,TGCGCCAGCAGCCAAGATAAAGCGAACGAGCAGTACTTC,CASSQDKANEQYF
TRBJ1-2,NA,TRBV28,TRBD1,TGTGCCAGCAGTGGACAGGCCCACACCTTC,CASSGQAHTF
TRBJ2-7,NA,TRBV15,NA,TGTGCCACCAGCAGATCAGGGGGGTCCCGGTCCTACGAGCAGTACTTC,CATSRSGGSRSYEQYF
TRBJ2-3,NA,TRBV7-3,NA,TGTGCCAGCAGCCCGGGACACACAGATACGCAGTATTTT,CASSPGHTDTQYF
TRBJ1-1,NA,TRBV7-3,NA,TGTGCCAGCAGCTTAACCAGGGAGGACACTGAAGCTTTCTTT,CASSLTREDTEAFF